This TCR beta chain was identified during a study of blood T cell repertoires in COVID-19. Turning to the study itself: The samples span acute and convalescent COVID-19 from the United States, Italy and Spain. Sources were T cells, B-cell-depleted T cells, or PBMCs; the material itself was cDNA or gDNA.

As processed by the authors: Reference gene primer amplification yielded estimated nucleated cell counts. Only in-frame clones appear in the TCRdb table, and some are missing; sequencing was by immunoSEQ multiplex PCR. The V and J calls and clone size are taken from that table; D and trimming were inferred from the DNA. The top ten hold approximately 8% of the sample, which has 150,000 to 200,000 clones, about 80% seen once. The ends were cut back, 2 bases at V and 5 bases at J, with 12 bases in the middle. The CDR3 is 14 residues long. The V gene's germline CDR1 is SGHTA and CDR2 FQGTGA. The clonotype originates from a man in his sixties with acute or convalescent COVID-19. Sequencing was done on a sample of peripheral blood. V and J are TRBV7-3 and TRBJ2-5; TRBD2 is a possible D gene (6 bases). The CDR3 reads CASSLGPTRETQYF. The CDR3 DNA sequence: TGTGCCAGCAGCTTAGGACCGACTAGGGAGACCCAGTACTTC.